What follows describes a single T cell receptor (beta chain). CDR1 is SGHAT, CDR2 FQNNGV, per germline. The CDR3 totals 12 residues. Trimming left V 5 bases short and J 4 bases short, with 9 bases between. This sample stems from a study of blood T cell repertoires in COVID-19. Overall study: T cells, B-cell-depleted T cells, or PBMCs provided the cDNA or gDNA that served as material.

TCRdb's table, derived via immunoSEQ multiplex PCR, lists solely in-frame clones and lacks some. The sample contains roughly 180,000 clones, more than 65% of which appear only once. Sequenced input: PBMCs or T cells enriched from blood (not recorded which). The chain carries TRBV11-2 and TRBJ2-7, with D tentatively TRBD1 (6 bases). The sequence was collected from a man aged 50 or older who had recovered from COVID-19. CDR3 nucleotides: TGTGCCAGCAGCCAACAGGGATACGAGCAGTACTTC. Its protein product is CASSQQGYEQYF.